This section outlines one T cell receptor beta chain sequence together with its context. Its antigen is unknown. Germline and junction disagree at one end, which may indicate a read error. The data derive from a study of shared clonotypes between healthy human individuals. Profiling relied on immunoSEQ multiplex PCR, and the TCRdb table lists in-frame clones only, not all of them. The sample yields around 510,000 clones, around 77% seen once. CDR1 and CDR2 (germline): SGHRS, YFSETQ. The CDR3 has 14 residues. Study-wide findings and caveats: In having few donors, the study represented limited genetic and exposure-history diversity. In this cohort, only blood was sampled, and tissue repertoires likely differ.

The V and J genes are TRBV5-1 and TRBJ1-4; D ambiguous. This TCR was sampled from a woman between 40 and 50 years old in good health. Some clones in this sample may be carry-over from other donors' samples. The specimen was PBMCs. CDR3 loop: CASSLEHHNEKLFF. DNA of the CDR3: TGTGCCAGCAGCTTGGAACACCATAATGAAAAACTGTTTTTT. Full variable domain (outside the CDR3, taken from reference TRBV5-1 and TRBJ1-4): KAGVTQTPRYLIKTRGQQVTLSCSPISGHRSVSWYQQTPGQGLQFLFEYFSETQRNKGNFPGRFSGRQFSNSRSEMNVSTLELGDSALYLCASSLEHHNEKLFFGSGTQLSVL.